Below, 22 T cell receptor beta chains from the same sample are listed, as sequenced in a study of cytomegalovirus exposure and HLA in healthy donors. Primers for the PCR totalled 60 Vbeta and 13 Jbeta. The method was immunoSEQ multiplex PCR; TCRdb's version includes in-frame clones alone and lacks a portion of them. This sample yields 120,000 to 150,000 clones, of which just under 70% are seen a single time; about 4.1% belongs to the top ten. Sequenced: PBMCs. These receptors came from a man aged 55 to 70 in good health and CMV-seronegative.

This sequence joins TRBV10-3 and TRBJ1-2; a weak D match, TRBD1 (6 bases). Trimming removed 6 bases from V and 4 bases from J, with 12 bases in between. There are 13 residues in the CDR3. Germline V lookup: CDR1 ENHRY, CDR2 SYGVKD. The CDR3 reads CAIRNDRFYGYTF. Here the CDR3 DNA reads TGTGCCATCAGGAATGACAGGTTCTATGGCTACACCTTC.

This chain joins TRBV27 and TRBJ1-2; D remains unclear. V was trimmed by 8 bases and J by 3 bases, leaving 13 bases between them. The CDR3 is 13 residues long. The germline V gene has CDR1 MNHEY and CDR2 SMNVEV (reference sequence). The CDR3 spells CASAIREDYGYTF. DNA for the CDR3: TGTGCCAGCGCAATAAGGGAGGACTATGGCTACACCTTC.

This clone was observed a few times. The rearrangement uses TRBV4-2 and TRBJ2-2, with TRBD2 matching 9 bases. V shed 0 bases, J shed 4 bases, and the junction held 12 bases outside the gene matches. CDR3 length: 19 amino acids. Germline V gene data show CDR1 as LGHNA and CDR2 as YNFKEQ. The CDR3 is CASSQDPLLAGSVTGELFF. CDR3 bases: TGTGCCAGCAGCCAAGATCCCCTACTAGCGGGCTCTGTCACCGGGGAGCTGTTTTTT.

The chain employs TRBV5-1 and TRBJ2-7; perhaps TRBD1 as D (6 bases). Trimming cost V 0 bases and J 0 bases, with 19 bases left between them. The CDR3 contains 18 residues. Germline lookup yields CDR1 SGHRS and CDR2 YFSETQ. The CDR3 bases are TGCGCCAGCAGCTTGGTGTTTTGGGTGGACAGAACCTCCTACGAGCAGTACTTC. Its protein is CASSLVFWVDRTSYEQYF.

As DNA, the CDR3 is TGTGCCAGCAGCCCTACAGGGGTCTATGGCTACACCTTC. This codes for CASSPTGVYGYTF. This chain connects TRBV5-6 to TRBJ1-2, with TRBD1 identical over 7 bases. After removal of 4 bases from V and 4 bases from J, the junction contained 4 bases not matched to a gene. This CDR3 has 13 residues. Germline CDR1 is SGHDT and CDR2 is YYEEEE.

The CDR3 sequence: CSVGTVYWNTEAFF. The CDR3 DNA reads TGCAGCGTTGGTACAGTTTATTGGAACACTGAAGCTTTCTTT. The chain links TRBV29-1 to TRBJ1-1, with no clear D. This CDR3 is 14 amino acids long. From germline, CDR1 is SQVTM and CDR2 ANQGSEA. V lost 4 bases and J 1 base, leaving 13 bases between the germline ends.

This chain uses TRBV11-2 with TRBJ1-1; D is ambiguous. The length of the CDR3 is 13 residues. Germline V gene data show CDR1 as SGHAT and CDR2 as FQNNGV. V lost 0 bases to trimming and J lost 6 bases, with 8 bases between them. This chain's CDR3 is CASSLEFPAEAFF. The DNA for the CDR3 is TGTGCCAGCAGCTTAGAATTCCCCGCTGAAGCTTTCTTT. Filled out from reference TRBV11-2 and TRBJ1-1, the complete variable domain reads EAGVAQSPRYKIIEKRQSVAFWCNPISGHATLYWYQQILGQGPKLLIQFQNNGVVDDSQLPKDRFSAERLKGVDSTLKIQPAKLEDSAVYLCASSLEFPAEAFFGQGTRLTVV.

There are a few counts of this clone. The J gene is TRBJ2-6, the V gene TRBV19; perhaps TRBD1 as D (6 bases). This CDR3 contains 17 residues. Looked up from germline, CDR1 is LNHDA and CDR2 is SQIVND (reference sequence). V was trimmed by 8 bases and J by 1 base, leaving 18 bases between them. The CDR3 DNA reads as TGTGCCAGTTCCCGCTACAGGGTCCAATCTGGGGCCAACGTCCTGACTTTC. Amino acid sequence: CASSRYRVQSGANVLTF.

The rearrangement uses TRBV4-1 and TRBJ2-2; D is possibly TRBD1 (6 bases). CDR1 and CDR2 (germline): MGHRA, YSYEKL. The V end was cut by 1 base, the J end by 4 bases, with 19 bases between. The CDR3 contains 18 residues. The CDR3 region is CASSQALTAGAGTGELFF. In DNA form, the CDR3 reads TGCGCCAGCAGCCAAGCCTTGACGGCAGGGGCGGGCACCGGGGAGCTGTTTTTT.

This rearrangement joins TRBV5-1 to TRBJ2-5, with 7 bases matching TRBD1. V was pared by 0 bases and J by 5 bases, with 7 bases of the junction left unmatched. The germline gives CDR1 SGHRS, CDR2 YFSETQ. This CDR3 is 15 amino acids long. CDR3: CASSLADRDGETQYF. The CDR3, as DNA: TGCGCCAGCAGCTTGGCCGACAGGGATGGGGAGACCCAGTACTTC.

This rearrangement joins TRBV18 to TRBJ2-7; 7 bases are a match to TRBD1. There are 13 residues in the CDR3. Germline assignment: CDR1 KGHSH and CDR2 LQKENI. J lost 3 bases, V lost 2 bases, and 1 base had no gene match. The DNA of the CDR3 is TGTGCCAGCTCACCAGGGGACAGCTACGAGCAGTACTTC. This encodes CASSPGDSYEQYF.

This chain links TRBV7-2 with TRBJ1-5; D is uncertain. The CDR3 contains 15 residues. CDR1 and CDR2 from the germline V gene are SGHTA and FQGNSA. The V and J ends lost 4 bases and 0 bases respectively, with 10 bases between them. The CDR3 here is CASSSQTNSNQPQHF. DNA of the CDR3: TGTGCCAGCAGCTCACAGACTAATAGCAATCAGCCCCAGCATTTT.

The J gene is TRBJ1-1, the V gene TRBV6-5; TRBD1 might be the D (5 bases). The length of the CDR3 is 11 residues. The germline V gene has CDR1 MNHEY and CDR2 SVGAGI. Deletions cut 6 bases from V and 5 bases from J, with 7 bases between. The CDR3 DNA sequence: TGTGCCAGCAGCCAGGGAACTGAAGCTTTCTTT. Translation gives CASSQGTEAFF.

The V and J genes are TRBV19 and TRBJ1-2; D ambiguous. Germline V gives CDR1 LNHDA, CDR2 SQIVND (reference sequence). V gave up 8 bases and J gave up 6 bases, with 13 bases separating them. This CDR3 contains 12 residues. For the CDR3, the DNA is TGTGCCAGTTCGCGCGGCTGGGATGGCTACACCTTC. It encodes CASSRGWDGYTF.

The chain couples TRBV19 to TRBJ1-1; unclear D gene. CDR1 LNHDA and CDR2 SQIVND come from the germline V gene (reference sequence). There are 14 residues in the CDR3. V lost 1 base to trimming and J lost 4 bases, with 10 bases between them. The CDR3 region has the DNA TGTGCCAGTAGTATAGTATCAGGCCCCACTGAAGCTTTCTTT. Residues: CASSIVSGPTEAFF.

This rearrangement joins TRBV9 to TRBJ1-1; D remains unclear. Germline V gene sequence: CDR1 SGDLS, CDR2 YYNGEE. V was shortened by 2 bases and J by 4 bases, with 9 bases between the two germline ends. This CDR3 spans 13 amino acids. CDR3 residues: CASSVLRGTEAFF. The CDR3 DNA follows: TGTGCCAGCAGCGTCCTCCGGGGCACTGAAGCTTTCTTT.

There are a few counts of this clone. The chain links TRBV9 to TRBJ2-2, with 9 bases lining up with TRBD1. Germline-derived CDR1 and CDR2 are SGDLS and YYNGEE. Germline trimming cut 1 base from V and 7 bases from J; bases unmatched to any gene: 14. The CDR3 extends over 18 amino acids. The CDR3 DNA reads TGTGCCAGCAGCGTATCACCAACAGGGGGCGGCGGAGGCGGGGAGCTGTTTTTT. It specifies CASSVSPTGGGGGGELFF.

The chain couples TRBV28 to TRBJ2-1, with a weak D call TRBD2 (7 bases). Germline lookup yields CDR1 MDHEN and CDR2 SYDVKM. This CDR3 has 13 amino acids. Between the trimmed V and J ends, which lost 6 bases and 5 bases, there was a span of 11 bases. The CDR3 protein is CASSWGGNNEQFF. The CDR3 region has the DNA TGTGCCAGCAGCTGGGGGGGCAACAATGAGCAGTTCTTC. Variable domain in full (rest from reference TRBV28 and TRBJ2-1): DVKVTQSSRYLVKRTGEKVFLECVQDMDHENMFWYRQDPGLGLRLIYFSYDVKMKEKGDIPEGYSVSREKKERFSLILESASTNQTSMYLCASSWGGNNEQFFGPGTRLTVL.

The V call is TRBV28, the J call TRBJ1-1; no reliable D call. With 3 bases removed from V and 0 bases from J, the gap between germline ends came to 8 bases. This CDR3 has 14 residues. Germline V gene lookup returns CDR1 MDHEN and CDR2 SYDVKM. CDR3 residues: CASSFPTLNTEAFF. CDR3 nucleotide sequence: TGTGCCAGCAGTTTTCCCACTTTGAACACTGAAGCTTTCTTT. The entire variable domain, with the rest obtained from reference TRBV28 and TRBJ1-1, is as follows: DVKVTQSSRYLVKRTGEKVFLECVQDMDHENMFWYRQDPGLGLRLIYFSYDVKMKEKGDIPEGYSVSREKKERFSLILESASTNQTSMYLCASSFPTLNTEAFFGQGTRLTVV.

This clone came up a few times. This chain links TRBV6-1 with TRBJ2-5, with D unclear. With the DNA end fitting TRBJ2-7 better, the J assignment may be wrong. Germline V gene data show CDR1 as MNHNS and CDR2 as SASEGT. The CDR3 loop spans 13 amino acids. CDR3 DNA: TGTGCCAGTTTTACCGGGTTAGGATACGAGCAGTACTTC. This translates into CASFTGLGYEQYF.

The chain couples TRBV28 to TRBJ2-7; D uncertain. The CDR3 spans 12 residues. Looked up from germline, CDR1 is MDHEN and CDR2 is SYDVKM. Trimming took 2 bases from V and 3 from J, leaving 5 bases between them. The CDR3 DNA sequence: TGTGCCAGCAGTTTAATTAACTACGAGCAGTACTTC. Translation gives CASSLINYEQYF.

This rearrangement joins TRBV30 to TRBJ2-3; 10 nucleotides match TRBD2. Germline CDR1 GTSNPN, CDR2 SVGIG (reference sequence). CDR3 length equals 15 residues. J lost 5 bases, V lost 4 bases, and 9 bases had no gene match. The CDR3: CAWNPFSGRQDTQYF. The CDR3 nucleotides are TGTGCCTGGAACCCATTTAGCGGGAGGCAAGATACGCAGTATTTT.